This entry lists 22 T cell receptor beta chains sequenced from one sample in a study of T cells in Graves' hyperthyroidism and ophthalmopathy. TCR beta CDR3 regions were amplified from RNA transcripts. An initial round of RT-PCR targeting the TCR CDR3 relied on the HTBI primer set. TCRdb re-called the multiplex PCR reads with MiXCR, one entry per CDR3 protein. The data contain 300,000 to 450,000 distinct CDR3 sequences, roughly 15% of them singletons. Sequencing was done on a sample of blood. The receptors here all came from a woman between 25 and 40 years old with Graves' ophthalmopathy.

This clonotype occurred many times. CDR3 region: CASIPAPSGDGTEAFF. Written as DNA, the CDR3 is TGTGCCAGCATTCCAGCCCCTTCGGGGGACGGCACTGAAGCTTTCTTT. The J gene is TRBJ1-1, the V gene TRBV7-9; weak D call: TRBD1 (5 bases). Germline-derived CDR1 and CDR2 are SEHNR and FQNEAQ (reference sequence). CDR3 length: 16 amino acids. V dropped 7 bases and J dropped 4 bases, with 22 bases sitting between them.

In regard to this clonotype: Given a much more abundant clone one base away, this may be a read error. The gene calls are TRBV28 and TRBJ2-5; D is undetermined. This CDR3 comprises 16 residues. Germline V gives CDR1 MDHEN, CDR2 SYDVKM. V lost 4 bases to trimming and J lost 7 bases, with 22 bases between them. CDR3 DNA: TGTGCCAGCAGTTCCTTAACAGCGCCCCTAAGAAGGACCCAGTACTTC. Protein: CASSSLTAPLRRTQYF.

This clonotype appeared a few times. V is TRBV7-9 and J is TRBJ1-6, with 9 bases matching TRBD1. The CDR3 covers 17 residues. Germline values: CDR1 SEHNR, CDR2 FQNEAQ (reference sequence). V gave up 5 bases and J gave up 3 bases; unmatched junction bases: 8. In DNA form, the CDR3 reads TGTGCCAGCAGCCTTCGGGCGGGACAGGGCTATAATTCACCCCTCCACTTT. Translating gives CASSLRAGQGYNSPLHF.

This clonotype has ten or more counts. V usage is TRBV5-6 and J usage is TRBJ1-5; D is perhaps TRBD1 (6 bases). This CDR3 region has 14 residues. V gave up 4 bases and J gave up 7 bases, with 15 bases separating them. CDR1 is SGHDT and CDR2 is YYEEEE in the germline V gene. The CDR3 region is CASSLPGQGQPQHF. In nucleotides, the CDR3 is TGTGCCAGCAGCCTACCGGGGCAGGGGCAGCCCCAGCATTTT.

This clonotype was seen a few times. The V gene is TRBV3-1, the J gene TRBJ2-7; the D gene is possibly TRBD2 (5 bases). Germline V gives CDR1 LGHDT, CDR2 YNNKEL (reference sequence). V dropped 0 bases and J dropped 4 bases, with 16 bases sitting between them. This CDR3 spans 16 amino acids. CDR3 nucleotides: TGTGCCAGCAGCCAAGATTCACCATCGGGATGGTACGAGCAGTACTTC. This sequence encodes CASSQDSPSGWYEQYF.

There are a few counts of this clonotype. The J gene is TRBJ2-2, the V gene TRBV28; tentative D call: TRBD2 (6 bases). The CDR3 length is 17 residues. The V gene's germline CDR1 is MDHEN and CDR2 SYDVKM. V was clipped by 5 bases and J by 4 bases, with 20 bases between them. The CDR3: CASSPEGWDSFTGELFF. The CDR3, as DNA: TGTGCCAGCAGTCCAGAAGGTTGGGACTCTTTCACCGGGGAGCTGTTTTTT.

This clonotype was counted at least ten times. The V call is TRBV7-3, the J call TRBJ2-3; 9 positions agree with TRBD2. In germline, CDR1 is SGHTA, CDR2 FQGTGA. V lost 5 bases to trimming and J lost 5 bases; unmatched junction nucleotides: 5. The CDR3 has 14 amino acids. CDR3 amino acids: CASSPTSGGDTQYF. The CDR3 coding sequence is TGTGCCAGCAGCCCGACTAGCGGTGGAGATACGCAGTATTTT.

This clonotype was observed at least ten times. The chain's CDR3 is CATSRYGWNTEAFF. The CDR3 nucleotides read TGTGCCACCAGCAGGTATGGGTGGAACACTGAAGCTTTCTTT. The chain links TRBV15 to TRBJ1-1; D is uncertain. Trimming took off 3 bases at V and 1 base at J, with 9 bases between the two ends. Germline values: CDR1 LNHNV, CDR2 YYDKDF (reference sequence). The CDR3 is made up of 14 amino acids.

This clonotype has at least ten counts. The chain's CDR3 is CASRPGQPLDTQYF. DNA for the CDR3: TGTGCCAGCAGGCCGGGACAGCCCCTTGATACGCAGTATTTT. J is TRBJ2-3 and V is TRBV12-3 or TRBV12-4, with TRBD1 matching 7 bases. The length of the CDR3 is 14 residues. V gave up 6 bases and J gave up 6 bases; unmatched junction bases: 9.

This clonotype was recorded at least ten times. A much larger clone lies one base from this, so it may be a read error. The rearrangement uses TRBV3-1 and TRBJ2-7, with 7 nucleotides matching TRBD1. This CDR3 region has 14 residues. CDR1 and CDR2 from the germline V gene are LGHDT and YNNKEL (reference sequence). J was trimmed by 6 bases and V by 6 bases; bases with no gene match: 11. CDR3 DNA sequence: TGTGCCAGCAGACCCGGGACAGTGTTCGGCGAGCAGTACTTC. It is translated as CASRPGTVFGEQYF.

This clonotype has a handful of counts. V and J are TRBV29-1 and TRBJ1-2, with D unclear. The V gene lost 6 bases and the J gene lost 8 bases, with 10 bases spanning the gap. The CDR3 totals 10 residues. Germline V CDR1 and CDR2: SQVTM, ANQGSEA. The CDR3 sequence is CSVLEMGYTF. CDR3 coding DNA: TGCAGCGTGCTAGAGATGGGCTACACCTTC.

This clonotype was detected ten times or more. The gene calls are TRBV27 and TRBJ1-2; TRBD1 is a possible D gene (5 bases). V was shortened by 7 bases and J by 6 bases, with 24 bases between the two germline ends. The length of the CDR3 is 16 residues. Germline CDR1 reads MNHEY; CDR2 reads SMNVEV (reference sequence). The CDR3 here is CASNLNGQGGSNGYTF. The DNA of the CDR3 is TGTGCCAGCAACCTTAACGGGCAGGGAGGTTCGAATGGCTACACCTTC.

Many counts were recorded for this clonotype. J is TRBJ2-7 and V is TRBV28; no clear D gene. V dropped 2 bases and J dropped 1 base, with 6 bases sitting between them. Germline V gives CDR1 MDHEN, CDR2 SYDVKM. This CDR3 has 13 amino acids. The CDR3: CASSLPESYEQYF. DNA of the CDR3: TGTGCCAGCAGTTTACCAGAATCCTACGAGCAGTACTTC.

This clonotype was counted only a few times. The V and J genes are TRBV10-1 and TRBJ1-6; possibly TRBD1 for D (6 bases). CDR3 length equals 15 residues. Deletions cut 6 bases from V and 7 bases from J, with 16 bases between. CDR1 and CDR2 from the germline V gene are WNHNN and SYGVQD (reference sequence). The DNA for the CDR3 is TGCGCCAGCAGCAACCGGGACATGGAAAATTCACCCCTCCACTTT. It codes for CASSNRDMENSPLHF.

This clonotype was recorded many times. CDR3 coding DNA: TGTGCCAGCAGCTCCACAGGGGCTGGGGGGACCCAGTACTTC. This gives the protein CASSSTGAGGTQYF. The chain has TRBV7-2 and TRBJ2-5; 7 positions match TRBD1. The CDR3 spans 14 residues. The germline V gene encodes CDR1 SGHTA and CDR2 FQGNSA. J was trimmed by 7 bases and V by 4 bases; bases with no gene match: 9.

CDR3 coding DNA: TGTGCCAGCAGTCTTAGACAGGGCAGCACAGATACGCAGTATTTT. Its translation: CASSLRQGSTDTQYF. The chain recombines TRBV7-9 with TRBJ2-3, with TRBD1 matching over 7 bases. The CDR3 is 15 residues long. Losses at the gene ends were 6 bases for V and 0 bases for J; bases not matched to a gene: 6. CDR1 SEHNR and CDR2 FQNEAQ come from the germline V gene (reference sequence).

This clonotype appeared many times. The chain is built from TRBV5-5 and TRBJ2-1, with D perhaps TRBD1 (5 bases). Germline V gene lookup returns CDR1 SGHKS and CDR2 YYEKEE (reference sequence). The ends were cut back, 4 bases at V and 8 bases at J, with 19 bases in the middle. The CDR3 is 15 amino acids. The CDR3 loop is CASSPVGRVLDEQFF. CDR3 nucleotides: TGTGCCAGCAGCCCAGTCGGCAGGGTGTTGGATGAGCAGTTCTTC.

The chain recombines TRBV25-1 with TRBJ2-2; D call uncertain. There are 14 residues in the CDR3. Germline lookup yields CDR1 MGHDK and CDR2 SYGVNS. V dropped 3 bases and J dropped 4 bases, with 9 bases sitting between them. The CDR3 sequence is CASSDSTRTGELFF. The CDR3 region has the DNA TGTGCCAGCAGTGATTCGACTCGCACCGGGGAGCTGTTTTTT.

This clonotype was seen many times. J is TRBJ1-6 and V is TRBV18; D gene uncertain. Trimming removed 6 bases at V and 7 bases at J, with 10 bases between. Germline V CDR1 and CDR2: KGHSH, LQKENI. The length of the CDR3 is 13 residues. For the CDR3, the DNA is TGTGCCAGCTCCGCCGGGTGGAATTCACCCCTCCACTTT. The encoded protein is CASSAGWNSPLHF.

This clonotype was seen repeatedly, ten times or more. The chain carries TRBV20-1 and TRBJ1-1; 8 positions match TRBD1. The CDR3 sequence is 13 residues long. J lost 4 bases, V lost 5 bases, and 6 bases had no gene match. The germline V gene has CDR1 DFQATT and CDR2 SNEGSKA (reference sequence). The CDR3 sequence is CSAETGGRTEAFF. The CDR3 DNA reads as TGCAGTGCTGAAACAGGGGGACGCACTGAAGCTTTCTTT.

As for this clonotype: It may be a read error: a sequence one base away is much more abundant. J is TRBJ2-3 and V is TRBV4-1; TRBD1 matches 9 bases. The trim removed 1 base at V and 4 bases at J, leaving 12 bases unmatched. The CDR3 extends over 18 amino acids. Per the germline V gene, CDR1 is MGHRA and CDR2 is YSYEKL. For the CDR3, the DNA is TGCGCCAGCAGCCAAGTTTTCGGGACAGGGACTACATCAGATACGCAGTATTTT. This codes for CASSQVFGTGTTSDTQYF.

Many counts were recorded for this clonotype. J is TRBJ2-3 and V is TRBV2, with TRBD1 matching over 7 bases. CDR3 length: 11 amino acids. Looked up from germline, CDR1 is SNHLY and CDR2 is FYNNEI. V lost 7 bases to trimming and J lost 6 bases; unmatched junction nucleotides: 1. The CDR3 DNA follows: TGTGCCAGCAAGGGGGCGGATACGCAGTATTTT. Its translation: CASKGADTQYF.